This record looks at one T cell receptor beta chain sequence and its context. The sample belongs to a study of blood T cell repertoires in COVID-19. The wider study: In each case, the material was cDNA or gDNA derived from T cells, B-cell-depleted T cells, or PBMCs.

Germline CDR1 is MNHEY and CDR2 is SMNVEV (reference sequence). CDR3 length: 14 residues. V lost 5 bases, J lost 0 bases, and 5 bases lay in between. Only in-frame clones appear in the TCRdb table, and some are missing; sequencing was by immunoSEQ multiplex PCR. Here the sample spans 60,000 or so clones, about 91% being singletons. The TCR sequence derives from a man aged 60 to 69 with acute or convalescent COVID-19. The V and J genes are TRBV27 and TRBJ2-6; D is uncertain. Sequenced sample: peripheral blood. Here the CDR3 reads CASSPYSGANVLTF. The CDR3, as DNA: TGTGCCAGCAGTCCGTACTCTGGGGCCAACGTCCTGACTTTC.